This TCR beta chain was captured in a study of cytomegalovirus exposure and HLA in healthy donors. PCR used 60 Vbeta primers and 13 Jbeta primers. This table comes from immunoSEQ multiplex PCR, and its TCRdb copy is limited to in-frame clones, with some not included. This listing includes 30,000 to 50,000 clones. The CDR3 consists of 15 residues. Germline V lookup: CDR1 SGHKS, CDR2 YYEKEE (reference sequence). Trimming removed 1 base from V and 1 base from J, with 11 bases in between. This receptor was taken from a woman between 25 and 40 years old in good health and CMV-seropositive. The chain employs TRBV5-5 and TRBJ1-1, with TRBD1 as a possible D gene (6 bases). Sequences were obtained from PBMCs. The CDR3 loop reads CASSLREQGNTEAFF. CDR3 nucleotide sequence: TGTGCCAGCAGCTTGAGAGAACAGGGGAACACTGAAGCTTTCTTT. The complete variable domain, with remaining parts taken from reference TRBV5-5 and TRBJ1-1, reads DAGVTQSPTHLIKTRGQQVTLRCSPISGHKSVSWYQQVLGQGPQFIFQYYEKEERGRGNFPDRFSARQFPNYSSELNVNALLLGDSALYLCASSLREQGNTEAFFGQGTRLTVV.